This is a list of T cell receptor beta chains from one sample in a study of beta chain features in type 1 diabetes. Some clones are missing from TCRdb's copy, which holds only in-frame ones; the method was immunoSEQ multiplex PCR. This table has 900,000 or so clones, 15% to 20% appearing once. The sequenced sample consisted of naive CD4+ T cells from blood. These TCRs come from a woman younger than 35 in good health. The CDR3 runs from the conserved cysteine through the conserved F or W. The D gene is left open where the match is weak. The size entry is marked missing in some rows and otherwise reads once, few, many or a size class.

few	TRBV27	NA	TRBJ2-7	TGTGCCAGCAGTCCCACCCGTGTAGCGGGACAGTTGGACGAGCAGTACTTC	CASSPTRVAGQLDEQYF
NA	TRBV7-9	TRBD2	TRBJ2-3	TGTGCCAGCATACGGACTAGCGGGAGAACAGATACGCAGTATTTT	CASIRTSGRTDTQYF
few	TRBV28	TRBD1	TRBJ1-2	TGTGCCAGCACCGAACGGACAGGGAATGGCTACACCTTC	CASTERTGNGYTF
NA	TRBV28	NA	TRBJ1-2	TGTGCCAGCAGTTTACCCTCAGTAGGTGGCTACACCTTC	CASSLPSVGGYTF
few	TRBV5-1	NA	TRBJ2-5	TGCGCCAGCAGCATAACCGTAAGGGAGTTAGAGACCCAGTACTTC	CASSITVRELETQYF
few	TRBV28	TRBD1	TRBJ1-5	TGTGCCAGCAGTGACTACAGGGGGGATCAGCCCCAGCATTTT	CASSDYRGDQPQHF
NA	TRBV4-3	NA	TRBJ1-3	TGCGCCAGCAGCCAAGGAGTCGACTTAGCCGGAAACACCATATATTTT	CASSQGVDLAGNTIYF
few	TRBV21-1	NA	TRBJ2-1	TGTGCCAGCAGTAACGTGGCTCTAGCGGGAGGGCCGGGGTCTGGGAATGAGCAGTTCTTC	CASSNVALAGGPGSGNEQFF
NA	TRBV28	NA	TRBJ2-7	TGTGCCAGCAGACCCGGGGTATCCTACGAGCAGTACTTC	CASRPGVSYEQYF
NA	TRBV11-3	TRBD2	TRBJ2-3	TGTGCCAGCAGCTTAGGAGTAGCGGGAGGCACAGATACGCAGTATTTT	CASSLGVAGGTDTQYF
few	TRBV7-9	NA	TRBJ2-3	TGTGCCAGCAGCTCCCGCCGAGCCGGGGATACGCAGTATTTT	CASSSRRAGDTQYF
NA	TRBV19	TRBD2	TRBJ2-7	TGTGCCAGTAGTAGAGGACTAGCGGGGCCCTACGAGCAGTACTTC	CASSRGLAGPYEQYF
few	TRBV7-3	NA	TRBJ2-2	TGTGCCAGCAGCCCACTGGGACGGCACCCCGGGGAGCTGTTTTTT	CASSPLGRHPGELFF
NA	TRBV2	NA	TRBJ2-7	TGTGCCAGCAGTGATTACTCCTACGAGCAGTACTTC	CASSDYSYEQYF
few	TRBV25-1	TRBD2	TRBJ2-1	TGTGCCAGCAGTGATAAAGGGACTAGCGGCCGCAATGAGCAGTTCTTC	CASSDKGTSGRNEQFF
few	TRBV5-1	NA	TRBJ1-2	TGCGCCAGCAGCATCCGAGATGCGGGTGGCTACACCTTC	CASSIRDAGGYTF
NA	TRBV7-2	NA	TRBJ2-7	TGTGCCAGCAGCTTAAGCGTACACCAGGCCTACGAGCAGTACTTC	CASSLSVHQAYEQYF
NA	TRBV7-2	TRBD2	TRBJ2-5	TGTGCCAGCAGCTTGGAAAGCGGGGGGAGAGGGGAGACCCAGTACTTC	CASSLESGGRGETQYF
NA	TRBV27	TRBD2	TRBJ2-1	TGTGCCAGCAGAACCGGGACTAGCGGGATGGGAAGCTACAATGAGCAGTTCTTC	CASRTGTSGMGSYNEQFF
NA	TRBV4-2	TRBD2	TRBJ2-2	TGTGCCAGCAGCCAAGAGGCCAGCGGGAGGGCCGGGAGCACCGGGGAGCTGTTTTTT	CASSQEASGRAGSTGELFF
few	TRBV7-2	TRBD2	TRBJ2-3	TGTGCCAGCAGCTTAGTAGTACTAGCGGGGAGCACAGATACGCAGTATTTT	CASSLVVLAGSTDTQYF
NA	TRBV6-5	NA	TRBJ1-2	TGTGCCAGCAGTGATTGGGGAGTCTATGGCTACACCTTC	CASSDWGVYGYTF
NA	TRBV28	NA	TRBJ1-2	TGTGCCAGCAGTTCCGATGCAAGCTATGGCTACACCTTC	CASSSDASYGYTF
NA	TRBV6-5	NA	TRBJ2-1	TGTGCCAGCAGTGCCCAGGGGAGTTTAGGTGAGCAGTTCTTC	CASSAQGSLGEQFF
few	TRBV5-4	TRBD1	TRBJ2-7	TGTGCCAGCAGCTTGGCAGGGGGCGCGTACGAGCAGTACTTC	CASSLAGGAYEQYF
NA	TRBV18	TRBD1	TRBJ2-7	TGTGCCAGCTCAACCGGGACAGAAACCTACGAGCAGTACTTC	CASSTGTETYEQYF
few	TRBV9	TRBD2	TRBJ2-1	TGTGCCAGCAGCCCCGGACTAGCGGGAGTGAATGAGCAGTTCTTC	CASSPGLAGVNEQFF
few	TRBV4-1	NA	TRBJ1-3	TGCGCCAGCAGCCAAGATGGGGACTCTGGAAACACCATATATTTT	CASSQDGDSGNTIYF
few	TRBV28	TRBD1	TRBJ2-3	TGTGCCAGCAGAGTGGGACAGGGACGCTGGGATACGCAGTATTTT	CASRVGQGRWDTQYF
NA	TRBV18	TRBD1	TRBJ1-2	TGTGCCAGCTCGCAGGGACAGCCCTATGGCTACACCTTC	CASSQGQPYGYTF
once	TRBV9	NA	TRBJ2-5	TGTGCCAGCAGCGTAGCCCCGAGGGAACAAGAGACCCAGTACTTC	CASSVAPREQETQYF
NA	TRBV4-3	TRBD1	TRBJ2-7	TGCGCCAGCAGCCGTACCGGGACAGGGAGCGAGCAGTACTTC	CASSRTGTGSEQYF
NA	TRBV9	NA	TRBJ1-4	TGTGCCAGCAGCTCAACTAGACAGGACCCGTGGAGTGAAAAACTGTTTTTT	CASSSTRQDPWSEKLFF
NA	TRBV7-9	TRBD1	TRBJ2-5	TGTGCCAGCAGCTTAGGACAGGGATTCGGAGAGACCCAGTACTTC	CASSLGQGFGETQYF
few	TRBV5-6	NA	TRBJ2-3	TGTGCCAGCAGCTTCTCGCTCAATCCCGCGACAGATACGCAGTATTTT	CASSFSLNPATDTQYF
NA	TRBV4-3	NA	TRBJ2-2	TGCGCCAGCAGCCAAGTTGGCATGAACACCGGGGAGCTGTTTTTT	CASSQVGMNTGELFF
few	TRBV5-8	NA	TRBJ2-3	TGTGCCAGCAGCCGACGGGGGCCCGGGACAGATACGCAGTATTTT	CASSRRGPGTDTQYF
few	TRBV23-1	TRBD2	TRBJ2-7	TGCGCCAGCAGTCAGGGGACTAGCGGGATCGAGCAGTACTTC	CASSQGTSGIEQYF
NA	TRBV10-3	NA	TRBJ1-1	TGTGCCATCAGTGAGTCGATTGGTGAAGCTTTCTTT	CAISESIGEAFF
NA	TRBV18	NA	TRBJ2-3	TGTGCCAGCTCACCAAGGGGGAGCACAGATACGCAGTATTTT	CASSPRGSTDTQYF
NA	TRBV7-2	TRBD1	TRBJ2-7	TGTGCCAGCAGCTCCCAAGGGGGACAGTACGAGCAGTACTTC	CASSSQGGQYEQYF
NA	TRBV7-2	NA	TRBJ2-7	TGTGCCAGCAGCCCTAGTCGGCGGGGTAATGAGCAGTACTTC	CASSPSRRGNEQYF
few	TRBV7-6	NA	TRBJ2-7	TGTGCCAGCAGCTCGGACGGACATTTGTACTTC	CASSSDGHLYF
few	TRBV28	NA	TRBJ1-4	TGTGCCAGCAGTTTACAGGGAACATTGGAAAAACTGTTTTTT	CASSLQGTLEKLFF
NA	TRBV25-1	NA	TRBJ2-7	TGTGCCAGCAGTGAAGTCAATTCCTACGAGCAGTACTTC	CASSEVNSYEQYF
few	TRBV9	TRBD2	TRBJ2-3	TGTGCCAGCAGCGTAGGAGCTAGCGGGGGCGGGGATACGCAGTATTTT	CASSVGASGGGDTQYF
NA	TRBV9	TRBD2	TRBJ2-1	TGTGCCAGCAGCGGACTAGCGGGTTACTACAATGAGCAGTTCTTC	CASSGLAGYYNEQFF
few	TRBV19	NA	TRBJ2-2	TGTGCCAGTAGTATGCAAGGTGCCGGGGAGCTGTTTTTT	CASSMQGAGELFF
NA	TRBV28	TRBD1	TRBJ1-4	TGTGCCAGCAGTTCAACCGGGACAGGGTCTCATGAAAAACTGTTTTTT	CASSSTGTGSHEKLFF
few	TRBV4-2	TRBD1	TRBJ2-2	TGTGCCAGCAGCCCCTACCCCGGACAGGGTGTCACCGGGGAGCTGTTTTTT	CASSPYPGQGVTGELFF
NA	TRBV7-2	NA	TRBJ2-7	TGTGCCAGCAGCTTGACTCCCTACGAGCAGTACTTC	CASSLTPYEQYF
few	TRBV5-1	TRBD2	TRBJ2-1	TGCGCCAGCAGCCGTAGCGGGGAGTACAATGAGCAGTTCTTC	CASSRSGEYNEQFF
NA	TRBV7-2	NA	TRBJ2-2	TGTGCCCTCGTAGGGCGCACCGGGGAGCTGTTTTTT	CALVGRTGELFF
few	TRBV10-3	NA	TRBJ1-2	TGTGCCATCAGTGAGGACGGGGATGGCTACACCTTC	CAISEDGDGYTF